The sequence of this T cell receptor beta chain was determined in a study of a mutant IDH1 vaccine in newly diagnosed glioma. Turning to the study itself: With temozolomide cycles, or 4-6 weeks after radiotherapy alone, vaccination was started. Treated patients, averaging approximately 40 years, were around 62% male and roughly 38% female. Week 35 held visit V12, while week 47 held visit V13.

Germline loops: CDR1 SGHDT, CDR2 YYEEEE. With 1 base removed from V and 7 bases from J, the gap between germline ends came to 8 bases. This CDR3 has 12 amino acids. Note on this clone: No antigen is known for it.

The table came from immunoSEQ multiplex PCR; TCRdb's copy has only in-frame clones and leaves some out. The table records about 64,000 clones, about 74% of them present only once. Specified time point: week 35, safety follow-up. Vaccination used 300 ug of mutant IDH1 20-mer peptide per dose, with topical imiquimod. The sequence was obtained from a man between 45 and 60 years old with glioma. This rearrangement joins TRBV5-6 to TRBJ1-2; D is ambiguous. The sample was PBMCs, taken from a glioma patient whose treatment included an IDH1 peptide vaccine. In DNA, the CDR3 is TGTGCCAGCAGCTTGATGGGCTCTGGCTACACCTTC. Its translation: CASSLMGSGYTF.